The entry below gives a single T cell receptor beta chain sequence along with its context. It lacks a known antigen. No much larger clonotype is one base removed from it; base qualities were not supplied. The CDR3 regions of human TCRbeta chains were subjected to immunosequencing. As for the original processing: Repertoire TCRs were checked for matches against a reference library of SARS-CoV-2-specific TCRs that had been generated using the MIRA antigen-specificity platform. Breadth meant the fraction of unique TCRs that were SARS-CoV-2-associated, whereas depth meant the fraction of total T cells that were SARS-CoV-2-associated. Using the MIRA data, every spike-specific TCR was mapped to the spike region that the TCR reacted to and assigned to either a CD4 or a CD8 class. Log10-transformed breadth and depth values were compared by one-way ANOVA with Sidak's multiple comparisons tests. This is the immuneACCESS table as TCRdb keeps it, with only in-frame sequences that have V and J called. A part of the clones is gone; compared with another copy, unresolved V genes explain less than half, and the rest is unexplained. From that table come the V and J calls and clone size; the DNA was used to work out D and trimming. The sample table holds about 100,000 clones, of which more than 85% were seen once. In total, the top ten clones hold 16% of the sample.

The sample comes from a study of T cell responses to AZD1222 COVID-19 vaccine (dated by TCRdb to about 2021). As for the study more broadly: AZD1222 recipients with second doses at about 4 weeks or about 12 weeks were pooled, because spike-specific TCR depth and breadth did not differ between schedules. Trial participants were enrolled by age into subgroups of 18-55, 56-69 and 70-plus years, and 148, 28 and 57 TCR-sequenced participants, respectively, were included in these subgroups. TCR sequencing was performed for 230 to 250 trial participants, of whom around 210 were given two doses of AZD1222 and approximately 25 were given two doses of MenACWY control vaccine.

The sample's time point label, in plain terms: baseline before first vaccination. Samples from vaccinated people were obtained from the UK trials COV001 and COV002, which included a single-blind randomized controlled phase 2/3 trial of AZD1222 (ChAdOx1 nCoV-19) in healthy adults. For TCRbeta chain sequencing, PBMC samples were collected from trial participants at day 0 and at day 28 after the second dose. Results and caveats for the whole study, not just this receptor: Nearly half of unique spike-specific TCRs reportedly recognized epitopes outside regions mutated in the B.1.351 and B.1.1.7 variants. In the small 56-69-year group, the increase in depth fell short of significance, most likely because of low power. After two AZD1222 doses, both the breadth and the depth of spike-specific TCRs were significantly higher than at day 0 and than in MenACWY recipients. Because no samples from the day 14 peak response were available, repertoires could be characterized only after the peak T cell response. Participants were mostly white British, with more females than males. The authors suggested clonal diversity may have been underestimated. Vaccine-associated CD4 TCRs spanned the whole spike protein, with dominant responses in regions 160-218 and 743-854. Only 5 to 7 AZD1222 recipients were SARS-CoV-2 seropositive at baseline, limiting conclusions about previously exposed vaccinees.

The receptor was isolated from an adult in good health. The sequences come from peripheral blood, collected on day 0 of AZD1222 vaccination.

The CDR3 in this case is CASSSLWTSGSTDTQYF. DNA sequence: TGTGCCAGCAGTTCTCTCTGGACTAGCGGGAGCACAGATACGCAGTATTTT. The chain links TRBV28 with TRBJ2-3; 11 central bases correspond to TRBD2. From the germline V gene, CDR1 is MDHEN and CDR2 is SYDVKM. The CDR3 runs 17 amino acids, cysteine and phenylalanine included. CDR3 DNA is the only sequence kept; it has 51 bases, read in frame from the first base. Trimming leaves V shorter by 4 bases and J shorter by 0 bases, with the junction holding 6 bases beyond the gene matches.